These T cell receptor beta chains were read from a single sample in a study of identical twins. One entry per CDR3 protein, called by TCRdb with MiXCR from the 5' RACE reads. The table shows over 550,000 distinct CDR3 sequences, with less than 9% occurring only once. These same data were also listed under a study on yellow fever vaccine responses in identical twins.

Source material: PBMCs. Source of these receptors: a woman under 30 in good health. The CDR3 runs from the conserved cysteine through the conserved F or W. D genes are given only for firm matches. Clone size is not always given. Where it is, it says once, few, many or a class for expanded clones.

V gene	J gene	clone size	D gene	CDR3 DNA	CDR3 protein
TRBV7-9	TRBJ1-6	NA	NA	TGTGCCAGCAGCTCGAACTTAGACTCACCCCTCCACTTT	CASSSNLDSPLHF
TRBV15	TRBJ2-5	NA	NA	TGTGCCACCAGCAGGGAGGCGACAAGAGAGACCCAGTACTTC	CATSREATRETQYF
TRBV7-9	TRBJ2-5	many	NA	TGTGCCAGCAGCTTAGTTGGACATCCGTACTTC	CASSLVGHPYF
TRBV4-1	TRBJ2-1	few	TRBD2	TGCGCCAGCAGCCAATCCAATACGGGAGGGCCCAGTGAGCAGTTCTTC	CASSQSNTGGPSEQFF
TRBV28	TRBJ2-7	many	TRBD1	TGTGCCAGCAGTTATACCGGGACAGACAACGAGCAGTACTTC	CASSYTGTDNEQYF
TRBV12-3/TRBV12-4	TRBJ2-7	NA	NA	TGTGCCAGCAGTTTAACGGCGGACCACTACGAGCAGTACTTC	CASSLTADHYEQYF
TRBV6-4	TRBJ2-3	NA	TRBD2	TGTGCCAGCAGTGACTCGGAGTTAGCGGGGGGGCCAGATACGCAGTATTTT	CASSDSELAGGPDTQYF
TRBV2	TRBJ2-1	NA	NA	TGTGCCAGCGGGTTGGAGGGACCCTACAATGAGCAGTTCTTC	CASGLEGPYNEQFF
TRBV7-6	TRBJ2-2	NA	TRBD1	TGTGCCAGCAGCTCCTGGACAGGGGGCATACGAAGGGAGCTGTTTTTT	CASSSWTGGIRRELFF
TRBV3-1	TRBJ2-2	NA	TRBD2	TGTGCCAGCAGCCAGGGACTAGCGGGTGGCGGGGAGCTGTTTTTT	CASSQGLAGGGELFF
TRBV24-1	TRBJ2-1	many	TRBD1	TGTGCCACCAGTGATTCGGGACAGGGTGGGCAGTTCTTC	CATSDSGQGGQFF
TRBV18	TRBJ2-3	NA	TRBD2	TGTGCCAGCTCAGCGGGACTAGCGGCGGCGGGAGATACGCAGTATTTT	CASSAGLAAAGDTQYF
TRBV12-3/TRBV12-4	TRBJ2-3	few	TRBD1	TGTGCCATGCGACAGGGGGGGACGCACCCTAGCACAGATACGCAGTATTTT	CAMRQGGTHPSTDTQYF
TRBV4-2	TRBJ2-1	NA	TRBD2	TGTGCCAGCAGCCATACTACTAGCGGGACCTACAATGAGCAGTTCTTC	CASSHTTSGTYNEQFF
TRBV6-4	TRBJ2-2	NA	TRBD2	TGTGCCAGCAGTGCCGGGACTAGCGGGCCCGGGGAGCTGTTTTTT	CASSAGTSGPGELFF
TRBV10-3	TRBJ2-1	NA	TRBD2	TGTGCCAGTAGACTAGCGAAATACAATGAGCAGTTCTTC	CASRLAKYNEQFF
TRBV29-1	TRBJ1-2	few	TRBD1	TGCAGCGTTGGGGGGAGGGACAGATCCTATGGCTACACCTTC	CSVGGRDRSYGYTF
TRBV5-1	TRBJ2-6	NA	TRBD1	TGCGCCAGCAGCTTCCACGACAGGGCTTCTGGGGCCAACGTCCTGACTTTC	CASSFHDRASGANVLTF
TRBV5-1	TRBJ2-5	NA	NA	TGCGCCAGCAGAGGCAGGGGGGACCAAGAGACCCAGTACTTC	CASRGRGDQETQYF
TRBV6-5	TRBJ1-6	NA	NA	TGTGCCATCGAGAATTCACCCCTCCACTTT	CAIENSPLHF
TRBV11-1	TRBJ2-5	NA	TRBD2	TGTGCCAGCACCTCCTCTCCGGGGACTAGCCAAGAGACCCAGTACTTC	CASTSSPGTSQETQYF
TRBV5-1	TRBJ2-7	many	NA	TGTGCCAGCAGTTTTCTCTACGAGCAGTACTTC	CASSFLYEQYF
TRBV6-2/TRBV6-3	TRBJ2-7	many	NA	TGTGCCAGCAGTTCCATAAACTCCTACGAGCAGTACTTC	CASSSINSYEQYF
TRBV18	TRBJ1-2	NA	NA	TGTGCCAGCTCTACCACATCCTCAGCTAACTATGGCTACACCTTC	CASSTTSSANYGYTF
TRBV15	TRBJ1-4	few	NA	TGTGCCACCAGCAGAGATTTAGGGCGACTGTTTTTT	CATSRDLGRLFF
TRBV29-1	TRBJ2-6	NA	NA	TGCAGCGTTGAACCCGCAGCAGGGGCCAACGTCCTGACTTTC	CSVEPAAGANVLTF
TRBV5-1	TRBJ2-7	many	NA	TGCGCCAGCAGCTTGGCTGGGGGTCACTACGAGCAGTACTTC	CASSLAGGHYEQYF